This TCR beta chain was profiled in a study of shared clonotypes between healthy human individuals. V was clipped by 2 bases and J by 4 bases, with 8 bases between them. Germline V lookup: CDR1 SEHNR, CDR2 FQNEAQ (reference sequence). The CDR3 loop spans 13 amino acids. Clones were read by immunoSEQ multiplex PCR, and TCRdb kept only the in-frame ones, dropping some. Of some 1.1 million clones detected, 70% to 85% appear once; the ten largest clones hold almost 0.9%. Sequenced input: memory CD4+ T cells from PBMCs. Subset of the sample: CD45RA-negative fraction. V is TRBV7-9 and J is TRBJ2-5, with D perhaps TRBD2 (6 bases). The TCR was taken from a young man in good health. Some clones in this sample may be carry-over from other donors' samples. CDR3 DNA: TGTGCCAGCAGCTTACTAGCGCGAGAGACCCAGTACTTC. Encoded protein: CASSLLARETQYF.